This TCR beta chain was found in a study of PD-1 blockade in classical Hodgkin lymphoma. Sequenced by immunoSEQ multiplex PCR; TCRdb stores in-frame clones only, minus some. Of roughly 140,000 clones in the sample, 78% were seen once. Germline assignment: CDR1 ENHRY and CDR2 SYGVKD. V gave up 3 bases and J gave up 12 bases; unmatched junction bases: 18. The CDR3 length is 17 residues. This clone was recorded a few times. Following autologous stem cell transplantation, relapse occurred in every patient, and exposure to brentuximab vedotin varied. The input for sequencing was peripheral blood mononuclear cells (PBMCs), taken before the second cycle of nivolumab. This sequence originates from a human donor with classical Hodgkin lymphoma. The chain links TRBV10-3 to TRBJ2-7; 12 bases fit TRBD1. CDR3 nucleotide sequence: TGTGCCATCAGTGAAGCGACCCCGGGACAGGGGGCTAGACCGCCGTACTTC. Protein: CAISEATPGQGARPPYF.